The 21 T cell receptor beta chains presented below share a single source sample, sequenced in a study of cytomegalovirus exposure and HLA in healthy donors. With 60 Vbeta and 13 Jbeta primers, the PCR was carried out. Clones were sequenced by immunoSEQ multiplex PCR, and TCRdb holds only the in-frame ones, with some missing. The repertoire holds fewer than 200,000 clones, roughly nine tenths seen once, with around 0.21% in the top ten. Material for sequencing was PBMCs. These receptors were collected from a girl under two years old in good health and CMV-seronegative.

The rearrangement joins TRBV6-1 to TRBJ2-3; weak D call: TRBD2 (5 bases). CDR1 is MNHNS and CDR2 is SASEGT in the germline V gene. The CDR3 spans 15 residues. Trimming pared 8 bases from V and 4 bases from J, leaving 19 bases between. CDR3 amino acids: CASAPEGGLADTQYF. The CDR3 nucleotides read TGTGCCAGCGCCCCCGAAGGCGGGTTGGCAGATACGCAGTATTTT.

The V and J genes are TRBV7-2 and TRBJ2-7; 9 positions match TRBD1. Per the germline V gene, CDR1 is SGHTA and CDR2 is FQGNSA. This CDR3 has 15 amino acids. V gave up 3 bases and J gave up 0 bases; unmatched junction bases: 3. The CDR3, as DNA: TGTGCCAGCAGCTTGGGGACAGGGAGCTCCTACGAGCAGTACTTC. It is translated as CASSLGTGSSYEQYF. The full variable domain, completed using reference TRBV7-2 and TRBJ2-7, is GAGVSQSPSNKVTEKGKDVELRCDPISGHTALYWYRQSLGQGLEFLIYFQGNSAPDKSGLPSDRFSAERTGGSVSTLTIQRTQQEDSAVYLCASSLGTGSSYEQYFGPGTRLTVT.

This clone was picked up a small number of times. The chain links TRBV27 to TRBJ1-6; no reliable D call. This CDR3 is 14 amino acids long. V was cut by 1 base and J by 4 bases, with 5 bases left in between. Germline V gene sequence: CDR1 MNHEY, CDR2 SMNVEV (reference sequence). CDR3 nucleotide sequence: TGTGCCAGCAGTTTATACCAGTATAATTCACCCCTCCACTTT. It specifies CASSLYQYNSPLHF.

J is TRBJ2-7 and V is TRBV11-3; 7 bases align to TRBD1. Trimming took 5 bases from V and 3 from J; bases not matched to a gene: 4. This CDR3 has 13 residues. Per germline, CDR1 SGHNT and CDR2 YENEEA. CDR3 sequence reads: CASSDRTGYEQYF. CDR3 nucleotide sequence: TGTGCCAGCAGCGACCGGACAGGCTACGAGCAGTACTTC.

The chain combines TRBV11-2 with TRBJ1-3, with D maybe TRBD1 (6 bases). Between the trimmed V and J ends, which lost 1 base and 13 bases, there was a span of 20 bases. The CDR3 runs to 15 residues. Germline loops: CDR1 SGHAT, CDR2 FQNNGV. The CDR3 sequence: CASSLGPAQGRAIYF. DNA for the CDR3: TGTGCCAGCAGCTTAGGGCCGGCGCAGGGGCGGGCAATATATTTT.

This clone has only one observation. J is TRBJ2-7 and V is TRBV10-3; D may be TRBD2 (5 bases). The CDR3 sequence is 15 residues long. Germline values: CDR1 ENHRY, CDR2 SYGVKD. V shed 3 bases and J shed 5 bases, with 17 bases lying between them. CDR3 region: CAISDHQTRGDEQYF. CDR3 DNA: TGTGCCATCAGTGACCACCAAACTCGGGGTGACGAGCAGTACTTC.

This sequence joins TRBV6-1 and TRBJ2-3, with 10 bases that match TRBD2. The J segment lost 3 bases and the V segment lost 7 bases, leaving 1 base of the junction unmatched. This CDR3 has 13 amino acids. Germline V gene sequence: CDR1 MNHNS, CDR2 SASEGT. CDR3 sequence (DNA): TGTGCCAGCAAGCGGGGGGGGACAGATACGCAGTATTTT. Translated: CASKRGGTDTQYF.

This CDR3 reads CASSLEQGFEAFF. The CDR3 coding sequence is TGTGCCAGCAGCTTGGAGCAGGGTTTCGAAGCTTTCTTT. The chain combines TRBV5-4 with TRBJ1-1; D might be TRBD1 (5 bases). The CDR3 sequence is 13 residues long. Germline V gene lookup returns CDR1 SGHNT and CDR2 YYREEE (reference sequence). Trimming left V 0 bases short and J 8 bases short, with 11 bases between.

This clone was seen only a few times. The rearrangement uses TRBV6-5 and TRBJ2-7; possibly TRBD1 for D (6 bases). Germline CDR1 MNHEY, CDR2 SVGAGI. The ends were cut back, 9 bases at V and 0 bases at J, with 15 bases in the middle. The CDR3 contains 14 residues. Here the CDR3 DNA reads TGTGCCAGTTTCGCGACAGGCACCTCCTACGAGCAGTACTTC. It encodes CASFATGTSYEQYF.

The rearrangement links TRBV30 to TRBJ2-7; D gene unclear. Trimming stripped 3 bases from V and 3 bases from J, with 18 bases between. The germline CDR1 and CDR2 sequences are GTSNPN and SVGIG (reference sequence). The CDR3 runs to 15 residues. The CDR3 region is CAWRPGMAPNYEQYF. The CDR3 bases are TGTGCCTGGAGGCCGGGTATGGCCCCAAACTACGAGCAGTACTTC. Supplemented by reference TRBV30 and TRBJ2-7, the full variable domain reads SQTIHQWPATLVQPVGSPLSLECTVEGTSNPNLYWYRQAAGRGLQLLFYSVGIGQISSEVPQNLSASRPQDRQFILSSKKLLLSDSGFYLCAWRPGMAPNYEQYFGPGTRLTVT.

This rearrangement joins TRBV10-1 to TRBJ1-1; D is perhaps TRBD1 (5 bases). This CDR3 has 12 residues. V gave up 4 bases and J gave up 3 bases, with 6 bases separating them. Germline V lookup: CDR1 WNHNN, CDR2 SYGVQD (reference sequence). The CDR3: CASSGQYTEAFF. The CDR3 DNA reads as TGCGCCAGCAGTGGACAGTACACTGAAGCTTTCTTT.

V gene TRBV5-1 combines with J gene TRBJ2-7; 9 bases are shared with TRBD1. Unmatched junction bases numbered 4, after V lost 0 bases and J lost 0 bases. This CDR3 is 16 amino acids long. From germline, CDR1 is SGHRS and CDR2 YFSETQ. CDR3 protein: CASSLAPGQGSYEQYF. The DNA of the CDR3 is TGCGCCAGCAGCTTGGCCCCGGGACAGGGCTCCTACGAGCAGTACTTC.

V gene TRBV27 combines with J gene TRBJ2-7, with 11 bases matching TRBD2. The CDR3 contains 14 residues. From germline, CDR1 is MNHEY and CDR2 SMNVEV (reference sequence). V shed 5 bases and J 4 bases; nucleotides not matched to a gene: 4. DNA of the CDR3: TGTGCCAGCAGTCCTGGGACTAGCGGTTACGAGCAGTACTTC. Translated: CASSPGTSGYEQYF.

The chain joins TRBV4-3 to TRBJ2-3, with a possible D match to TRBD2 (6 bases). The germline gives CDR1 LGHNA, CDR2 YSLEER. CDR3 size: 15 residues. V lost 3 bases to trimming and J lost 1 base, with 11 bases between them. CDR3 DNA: TGCGCCAGCAGCCACCGGGAGTGGGGCACAGATACGCAGTATTTT. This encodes CASSHREWGTDTQYF.

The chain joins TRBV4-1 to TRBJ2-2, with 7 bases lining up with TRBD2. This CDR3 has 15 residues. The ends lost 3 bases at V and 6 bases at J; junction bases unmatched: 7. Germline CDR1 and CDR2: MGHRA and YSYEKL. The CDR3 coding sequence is TGCGCCAGCAGCCATCCTACGAGCGGGGCCGGGGAGCTGTTTTTT. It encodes CASSHPTSGAGELFF.

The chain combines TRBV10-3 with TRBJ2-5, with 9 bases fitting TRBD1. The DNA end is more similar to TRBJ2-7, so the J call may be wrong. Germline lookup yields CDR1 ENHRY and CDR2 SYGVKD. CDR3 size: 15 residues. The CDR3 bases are TGTGCCACCGTTATACGGCTGGACAGGGGCTACGAGCAGTACTTC. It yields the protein CATVIRLDRGYEQYF.

CDR3 sequence (DNA): TGTGCCAGCAGCCGCCTAGCCTACTACGAGCAGTACTTC. Amino acid sequence: CASSRLAYYEQYF. V and J are TRBV7-8 and TRBJ2-7, with D possibly TRBD2 on 5 matching bases. The V and J ends lost 5 bases and 3 bases respectively, with 11 bases between them. This CDR3 region has 13 residues. From germline, CDR1 is SGHVS and CDR2 FQNEAQ. The full variable domain, its missing parts supplied by reference TRBV7-8 and TRBJ2-7, is GAGVSQSPRYKVAKRGQDVALRCDPISGHVSLFWYQQALGQGPEFLTYFQNEAQLDKSGLPSDRFFAERPEGSVSTLKIQRTQQEDSAVYLCASSRLAYYEQYFGPGTRLTVT.

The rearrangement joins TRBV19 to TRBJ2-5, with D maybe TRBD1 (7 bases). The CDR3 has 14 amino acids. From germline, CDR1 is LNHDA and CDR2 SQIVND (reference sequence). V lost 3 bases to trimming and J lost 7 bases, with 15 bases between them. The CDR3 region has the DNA TGTGCCAGTAGTATCGGGACAGCCGGGGGGACCCAGTACTTC. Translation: CASSIGTAGGTQYF.

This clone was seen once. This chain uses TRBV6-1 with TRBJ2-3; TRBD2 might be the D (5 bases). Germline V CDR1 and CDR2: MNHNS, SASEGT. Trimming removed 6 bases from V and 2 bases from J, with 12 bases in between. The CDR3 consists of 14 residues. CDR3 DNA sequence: TGTGCCAGCAGCTACGGAGGAACCACAGATACGCAGTATTTT. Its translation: CASSYGGTTDTQYF.

CDR3 in DNA: TGTGCCAGTAGGAGGCAGGGGTACTATGGCTACACCTTC. Encoded protein: CASRRQGYYGYTF. The V call is TRBV19, the J call TRBJ1-2; tentative D call: TRBD1 (6 bases). CDR1 is LNHDA and CDR2 is SQIVND in the germline V gene (reference sequence). The CDR3 is 13 amino acids. V was clipped by 6 bases and J by 3 bases, with 11 bases between them. Together with reference TRBV19 and TRBJ1-2, the CDR3 gives the full variable domain: DGGITQSPKYLFRKEGQNVTLSCEQNLNHDAMYWYRQDPGQGLRLIYYSQIVNDFQKGDIAEGYSVSREKKESFPLTVTSAQKNPTAFYLCASRRQGYYGYTFGSGTRLTVV.

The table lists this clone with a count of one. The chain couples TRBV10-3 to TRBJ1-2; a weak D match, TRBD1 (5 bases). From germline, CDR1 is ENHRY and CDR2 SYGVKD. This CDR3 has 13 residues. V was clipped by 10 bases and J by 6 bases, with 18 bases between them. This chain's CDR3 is CATQLQDTDGYTF. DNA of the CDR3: TGTGCCACCCAACTTCAGGACACGGATGGCTACACCTTC.